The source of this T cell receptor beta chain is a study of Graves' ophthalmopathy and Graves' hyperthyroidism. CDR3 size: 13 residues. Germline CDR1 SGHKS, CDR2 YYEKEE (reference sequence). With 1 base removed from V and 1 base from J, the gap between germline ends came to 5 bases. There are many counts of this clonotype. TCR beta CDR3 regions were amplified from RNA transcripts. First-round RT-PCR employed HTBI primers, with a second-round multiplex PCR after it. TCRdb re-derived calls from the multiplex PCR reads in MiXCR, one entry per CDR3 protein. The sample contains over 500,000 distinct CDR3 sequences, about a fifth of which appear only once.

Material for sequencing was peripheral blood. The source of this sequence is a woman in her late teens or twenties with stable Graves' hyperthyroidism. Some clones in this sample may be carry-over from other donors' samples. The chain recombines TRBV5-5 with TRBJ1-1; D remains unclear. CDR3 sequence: CASSLRTNTEAFF. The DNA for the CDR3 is TGTGCCAGCAGCTTGAGGACGAACACTGAAGCTTTCTTT.